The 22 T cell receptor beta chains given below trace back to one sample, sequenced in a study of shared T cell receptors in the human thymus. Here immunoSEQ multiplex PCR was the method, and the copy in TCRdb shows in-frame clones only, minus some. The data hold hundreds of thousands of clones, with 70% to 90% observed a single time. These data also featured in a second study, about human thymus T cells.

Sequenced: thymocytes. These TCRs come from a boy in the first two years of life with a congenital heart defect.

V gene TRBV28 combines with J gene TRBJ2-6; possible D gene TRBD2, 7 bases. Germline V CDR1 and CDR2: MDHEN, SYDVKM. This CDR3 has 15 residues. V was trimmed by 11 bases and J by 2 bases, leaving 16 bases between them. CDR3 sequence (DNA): TGTGCCGTGGGGGGGGGCTGGGCTGGGGCCAACGTCCTGACTTTC. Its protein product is CAVGGGWAGANVLTF.

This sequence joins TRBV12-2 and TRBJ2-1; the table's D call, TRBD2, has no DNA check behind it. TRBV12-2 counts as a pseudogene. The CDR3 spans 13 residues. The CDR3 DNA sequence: TGTGCAAGTCGCTTAGCTCTCTACAATGAGCAGTTCTTC. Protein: CASRLALYNEQFF.

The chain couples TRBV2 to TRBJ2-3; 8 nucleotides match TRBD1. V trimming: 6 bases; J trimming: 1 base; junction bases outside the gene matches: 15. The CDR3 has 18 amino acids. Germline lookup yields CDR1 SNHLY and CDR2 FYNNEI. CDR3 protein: CASSLHGTGLWGTDTQYF. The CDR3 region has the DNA TGTGCCAGCAGCCTCCACGGGACAGGACTTTGGGGCACAGATACGCAGTATTTT.

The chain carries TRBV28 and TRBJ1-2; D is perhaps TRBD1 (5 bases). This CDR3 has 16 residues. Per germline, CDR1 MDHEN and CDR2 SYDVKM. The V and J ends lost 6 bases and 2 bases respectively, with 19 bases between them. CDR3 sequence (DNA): TGTGCCAGCAGCAACGCGACTCAGGGTAGGAACTATGGCTACACCTTC. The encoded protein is CASSNATQGRNYGYTF.

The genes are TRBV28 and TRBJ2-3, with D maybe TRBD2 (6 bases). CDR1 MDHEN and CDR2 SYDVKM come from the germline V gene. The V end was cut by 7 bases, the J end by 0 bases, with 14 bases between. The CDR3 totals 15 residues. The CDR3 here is CASIREPTSTDTQYF. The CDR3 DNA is TGTGCCAGCATACGGGAGCCCACTAGCACAGATACGCAGTATTTT.

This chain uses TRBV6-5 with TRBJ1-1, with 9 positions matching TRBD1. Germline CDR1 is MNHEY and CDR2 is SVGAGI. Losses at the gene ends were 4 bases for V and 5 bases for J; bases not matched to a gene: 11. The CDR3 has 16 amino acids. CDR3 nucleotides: TGTGCCAGCAGTTCTACCCCTCCGGACAGGGGAACTGAAGCTTTCTTT. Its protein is CASSSTPPDRGTEAFF.

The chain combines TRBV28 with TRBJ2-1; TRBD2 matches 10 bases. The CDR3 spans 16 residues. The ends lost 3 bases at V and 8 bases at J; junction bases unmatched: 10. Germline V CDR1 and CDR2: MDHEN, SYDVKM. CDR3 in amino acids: CASSFWPSGSLDEQFF. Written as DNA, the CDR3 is TGTGCCAGCAGTTTCTGGCCTAGCGGGAGTCTAGATGAGCAGTTCTTC. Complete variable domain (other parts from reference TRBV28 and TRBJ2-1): DVKVTQSSRYLVKRTGEKVFLECVQDMDHENMFWYRQDPGLGLRLIYFSYDVKMKEKGDIPEGYSVSREKKERFSLILESASTNQTSMYLCASSFWPSGSLDEQFFGPGTRLTVL.

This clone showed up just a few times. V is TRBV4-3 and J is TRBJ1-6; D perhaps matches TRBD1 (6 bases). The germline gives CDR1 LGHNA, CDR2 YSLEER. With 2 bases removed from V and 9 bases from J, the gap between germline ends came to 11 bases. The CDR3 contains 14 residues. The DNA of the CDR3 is TGCGCCAGCAGCCAAACAGGGTCGGGTTCACCCCTCCACTTT. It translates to CASSQTGSGSPLHF.

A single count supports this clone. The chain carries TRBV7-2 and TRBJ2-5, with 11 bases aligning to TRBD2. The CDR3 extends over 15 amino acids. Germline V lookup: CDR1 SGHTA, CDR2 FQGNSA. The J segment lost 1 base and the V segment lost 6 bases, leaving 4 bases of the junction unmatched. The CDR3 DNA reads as TGTGCCAGCAGACCTAGCGGGGGGCCCCAAGAGACCCAGTACTTC. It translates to CASRPSGGPQETQYF.

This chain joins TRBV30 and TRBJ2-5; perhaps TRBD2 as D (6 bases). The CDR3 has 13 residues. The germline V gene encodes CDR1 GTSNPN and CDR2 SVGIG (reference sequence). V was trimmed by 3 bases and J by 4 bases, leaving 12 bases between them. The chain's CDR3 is CAWSSEEGETQYF. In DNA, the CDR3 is TGTGCCTGGAGCTCGGAGGAGGGAGAGACCCAGTACTTC.

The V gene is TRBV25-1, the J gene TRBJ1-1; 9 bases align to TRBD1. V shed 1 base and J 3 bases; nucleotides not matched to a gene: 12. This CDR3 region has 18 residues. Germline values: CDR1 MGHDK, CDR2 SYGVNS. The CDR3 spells CASSELRDRDGGDTEAFF. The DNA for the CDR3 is TGTGCCAGCAGTGAATTGAGGGACAGGGACGGAGGGGACACTGAAGCTTTCTTT.

The CDR3 loop is CASSTKQGARYEQYF. In DNA form, the CDR3 reads TGTGCCAGCAGTACGAAACAGGGGGCCCGCTACGAGCAGTACTTC. The chain uses TRBV2 and TRBJ2-7; 9 bases are a match to TRBD1. This CDR3 has 15 residues. Germline assignment: CDR1 SNHLY and CDR2 FYNNEI. V dropped 5 bases and J dropped 3; count of bases not matched to a gene: 8.

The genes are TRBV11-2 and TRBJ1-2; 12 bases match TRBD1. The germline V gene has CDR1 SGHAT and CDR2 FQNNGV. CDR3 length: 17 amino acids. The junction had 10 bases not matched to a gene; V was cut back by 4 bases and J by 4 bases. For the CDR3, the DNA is TGTGCCAGCAGCTACGTTGGGACAGGGGGCCCGGGCTATGGCTACACCTTC. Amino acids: CASSYVGTGGPGYGYTF.

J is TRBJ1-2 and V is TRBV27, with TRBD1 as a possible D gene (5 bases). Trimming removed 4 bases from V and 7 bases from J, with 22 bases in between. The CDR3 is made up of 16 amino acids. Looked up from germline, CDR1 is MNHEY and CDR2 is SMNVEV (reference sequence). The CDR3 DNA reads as TGTGCCAGCAGTTCTCTAGAGGGACGGAGGGTAGTTGGCTACACCTTC. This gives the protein CASSSLEGRRVVGYTF.

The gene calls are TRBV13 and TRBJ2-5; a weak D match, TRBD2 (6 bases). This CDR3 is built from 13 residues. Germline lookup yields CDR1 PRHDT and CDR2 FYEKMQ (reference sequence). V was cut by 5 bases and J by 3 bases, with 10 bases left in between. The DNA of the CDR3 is TGTGCCAGCAGCCGAAGACTAGAAGAGACCCAGTACTTC. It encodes CASSRRLEETQYF.

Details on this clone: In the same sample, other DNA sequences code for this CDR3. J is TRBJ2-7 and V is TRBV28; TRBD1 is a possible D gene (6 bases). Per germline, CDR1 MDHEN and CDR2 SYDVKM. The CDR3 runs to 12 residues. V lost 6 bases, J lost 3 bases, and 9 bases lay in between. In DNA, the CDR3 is TGTGCCAGCAGCCCACAGGGCTACGAGCAGTACTTC. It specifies CASSPQGYEQYF.

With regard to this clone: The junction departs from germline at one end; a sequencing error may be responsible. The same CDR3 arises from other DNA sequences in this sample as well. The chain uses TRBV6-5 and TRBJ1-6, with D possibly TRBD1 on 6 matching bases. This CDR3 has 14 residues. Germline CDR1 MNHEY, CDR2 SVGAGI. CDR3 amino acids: CASSSRTVNSPLHF. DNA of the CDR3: TGTGCCAGCAGTTCCAGGACAGTCAATTCCCCCCTCCACTTT.

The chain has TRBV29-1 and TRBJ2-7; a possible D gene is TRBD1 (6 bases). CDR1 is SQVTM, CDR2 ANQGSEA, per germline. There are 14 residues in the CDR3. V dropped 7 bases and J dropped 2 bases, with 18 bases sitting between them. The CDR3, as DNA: TGCAGCGCCATCGTCGCACAGGGTCCCTACGAGCAGTACTTC. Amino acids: CSAIVAQGPYEQYF.

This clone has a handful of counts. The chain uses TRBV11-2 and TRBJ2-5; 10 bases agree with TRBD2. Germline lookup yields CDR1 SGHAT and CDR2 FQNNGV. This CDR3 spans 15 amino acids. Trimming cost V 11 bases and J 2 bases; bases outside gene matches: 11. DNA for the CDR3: TGTGCCCCGACGGTTAGGACTAGCGGACAAGAGACCCAGTACTTC. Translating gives CAPTVRTSGQETQYF.

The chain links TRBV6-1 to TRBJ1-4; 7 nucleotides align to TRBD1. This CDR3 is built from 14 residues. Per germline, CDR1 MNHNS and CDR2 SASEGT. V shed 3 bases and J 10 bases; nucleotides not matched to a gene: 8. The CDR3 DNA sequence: TGTGCCAGCAGTGACCCAGGACAGGTTGGAAAACTGTTTTTT. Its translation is CASSDPGQVGKLFF.

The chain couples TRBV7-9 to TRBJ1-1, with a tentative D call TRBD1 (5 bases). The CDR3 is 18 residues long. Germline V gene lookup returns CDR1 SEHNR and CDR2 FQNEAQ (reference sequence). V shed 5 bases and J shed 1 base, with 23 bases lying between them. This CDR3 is CASSPRLGLPPSNTEAFF. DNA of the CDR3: TGTGCCAGCAGCCCCAGACTGGGACTCCCACCCTCGAACACTGAAGCTTTCTTT.

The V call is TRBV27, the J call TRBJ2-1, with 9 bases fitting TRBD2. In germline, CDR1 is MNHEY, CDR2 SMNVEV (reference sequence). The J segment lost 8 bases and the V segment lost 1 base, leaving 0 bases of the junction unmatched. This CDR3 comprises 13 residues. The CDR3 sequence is CASSLLAGDEQFF. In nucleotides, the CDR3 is TGTGCCAGCAGTTTATTAGCGGGAGATGAGCAGTTCTTC.